Each of the 19 T cell receptor beta chains below was sequenced from the same sample in a study of metastatic and nonmetastatic thyroid tumors. TCRdb recomputed clones from the PCR reads via MiXCR. The profile covers fewer than 40,000 clones, with roughly 17% appearing a single time and 5% to 8% taken by the ten largest. Nobody among the patients had been given any treatment before thyroid surgery. The sample consisted of blood. Source of these receptors: a male donor with papillary thyroid cancer or a benign thyroid nodule (not recorded which). Some clones in this sample may be carry-over from other donors' samples.

This clone was observed at least ten times. The V gene is TRBV11-1, the J gene TRBJ2-1; D gene unclear. Germline CDR1 and CDR2: SGHAT and FQDESV (reference sequence). This CDR3 is built from 13 residues. Trimming cost V 1 base and J 9 bases, with 10 bases left between them. The CDR3 spells CASSLDTETEQFF. CDR3 nucleotides: TGTGCCAGCAGCTTAGATACGGAAACTGAGCAGTTCTTC.

This clone was observed at least ten times. The V and J genes are TRBV5-6 and TRBJ1-2; TRBD1 matches at 8 bases. The V gene's germline CDR1 is SGHDT and CDR2 YYEEEE. With 0 bases clipped from V and 1 base from J, the junction kept 11 bases outside the gene matches. The length of the CDR3 is 18 residues. The CDR3 loop reads CASSLVYPTGGNNYGYTF. CDR3 in DNA: TGTGCCAGCAGCTTGGTGTATCCAACAGGGGGTAATAACTATGGCTACACCTTC.

This clone was counted at least ten times. This chain connects TRBV28 to TRBJ1-4; 7 nucleotides align to TRBD1. CDR1 and CDR2 (germline): MDHEN, SYDVKM. V lost 5 bases to trimming and J lost 5 bases; unmatched junction nucleotides: 5. CDR3 length: 14 amino acids. CDR3 sequence reads: CASSARDRNEKLFF. CDR3 DNA: TGTGCCAGCAGTGCCCGGGACAGAAATGAAAAACTGTTTTTT.

This clone is categorized as medium-sized. The rearrangement joins TRBV19 to TRBJ2-1; TRBD1 aligns across 7 bases. J gave up 5 bases and V 6 bases, and 10 bases lay outside the gene matches. The germline CDR1 and CDR2 sequences are LNHDA and SQIVND (reference sequence). This CDR3 is built from 15 residues. CDR3 residues: CASSPTGQFDNEQFF. CDR3 sequence (DNA): TGTGCCAGTAGCCCCACGGGACAGTTCGACAATGAGCAGTTCTTC. The full variable domain, in which reference TRBV19 and TRBJ2-1 provide the parts outside the CDR3, is DGGITQSPKYLFRKEGQNVTLSCEQNLNHDAMYWYRQDPGQGLRLIYYSQIVNDFQKGDIAEGYSVSREKKESFPLTVTSAQKNPTAFYLCASSPTGQFDNEQFFGPGTRLTVL.

This chain joins TRBV11-2 and TRBJ2-7, with D possibly matching TRBD2 (7 bases). The CDR3 is made up of 18 amino acids. Trimming removed 7 bases from V and 1 base from J, with 26 bases in between. In germline, CDR1 is SGHAT, CDR2 FQNNGV. In nucleotides, the CDR3 is TGTGCCAGCAAAGCAGGGGTGGTAGCGGGTCCCCATTCCTACGAGCAGTACTTC. Amino acids: CASKAGVVAGPHSYEQYF.

This clone was observed at least ten times. The chain couples TRBV20-1 to TRBJ2-3; TRBD2 aligns across 8 bases. Unmatched junction bases numbered 11, after V lost 6 bases and J lost 3 bases. This CDR3 contains 15 residues. The germline V gene has CDR1 DFQATT and CDR2 SNEGSKA (reference sequence). The CDR3 is CSAGEPGGRTDTQYF. The CDR3 DNA reads as TGCAGTGCAGGCGAGCCGGGGGGGCGGACAGATACGCAGTATTTT.

The chain carries TRBV20-1 and TRBJ1-4; D uncertain. CDR1 DFQATT and CDR2 SNEGSKA come from the germline V gene (reference sequence). The CDR3 is made up of 13 amino acids. Trimming pared 3 bases from V and 7 bases from J, leaving 12 bases between. This chain's CDR3 is CSASPGRSEKLFF. The CDR3 bases are TGCAGTGCTAGCCCAGGACGGAGTGAAAAACTGTTTTTT.

This clone was detected ten times or more. V usage is TRBV7-4 and J usage is TRBJ2-3; TRBD1 might be the D (6 bases). Germline loops: CDR1 SGHVT, CDR2 SQSDAQ. The V and J ends lost 8 bases and 2 bases respectively, with 29 bases between them. There are 19 residues in the CDR3. The CDR3 nucleotides read TGTGCCAGCGGGACGGGTTTGGTAAACCGGGGACATAACACAGATACGCAGTATTTT. As protein: CASGTGLVNRGHNTDTQYF.

This clone is judged medium-sized. This rearrangement joins TRBV27 to TRBJ2-3; no reliable D call. The V gene lost 7 bases and the J gene lost 6 bases, with 26 bases spanning the gap. Germline V gene lookup returns CDR1 MNHEY and CDR2 SMNVEV (reference sequence). The CDR3 covers 17 residues. The CDR3 is CASTHDPPRPLTDTQYF. CDR3 nucleotides: TGTGCCAGCACTCATGACCCCCCCCGACCGCTAACGGATACGCAGTATTTT.

This clone was counted ten times or more. The chain has TRBV5-1 and TRBJ2-4, with unresolved D. CDR3 length equals 20 residues. V shed 0 bases and J shed 0 bases, with 22 bases lying between them. Germline CDR1 and CDR2: SGHRS and YFSETQ. The CDR3 reads CASSLVSRYPATIAKNIQYF. In DNA, the CDR3 is TGCGCCAGCAGCTTGGTCTCTAGATACCCAGCGACCATAGCCAAAAACATTCAGTACTTC.

This clone was counted ten times or more. The chain is built from TRBV29-1 and TRBJ2-1; 7 positions agree with TRBD1. Trimming took 5 bases from V and 5 from J; bases not matched to a gene: 9. CDR3 length: 14 amino acids. The germline V gene has CDR1 SQVTM and CDR2 ANQGSEA. The CDR3 DNA reads as TGCAGCGTTTTCACAGGGGAATCGGACAATGAGCAGTTCTTC. Encoded protein: CSVFTGESDNEQFF.

Ten or more counts support this clone. This sequence joins TRBV7-2 and TRBJ2-1; 12 positions agree with TRBD2. CDR1 is SGHTA and CDR2 is FQGNSA in the germline V gene. The CDR3 is 17 amino acids. V lost 2 bases to trimming and J lost 0 bases; unmatched junction nucleotides: 2. This chain's CDR3 is CASSLTSGRSSYNEQFF. DNA of the CDR3: TGTGCCAGCAGCTTAACTAGCGGGAGGAGCTCCTACAATGAGCAGTTCTTC.

As regards this clone: A much bigger clone sits one base away, suggesting this may be a read error. The chain couples TRBV5-4 to TRBJ2-1; 7 bases map to TRBD1. Per the germline V gene, CDR1 is SGHNT and CDR2 is YYREEE (reference sequence). The CDR3 covers 15 residues. V was clipped by 3 bases and J by 8 bases; unmatched bases: 11. The CDR3 here is CASSSAGTVGDEQFF. CDR3 DNA: TGTGCCAGCAGCTCCGCCGGGACAGTGGGGGATGAGCAGTTCTTC.

The table lists this clone with a count of one. The chain is built from TRBV7-9 and TRBJ1-1; D remains unclear. Trimming took 1 base from V and 5 from J, leaving 8 bases between them. This CDR3 contains 13 residues. The germline V gene has CDR1 SEHNR and CDR2 FQNEAQ (reference sequence). As DNA, the CDR3 is TGTGCCAGCAGCTTAGATTCCCGAACTGAAGCTTTCTTT. It specifies CASSLDSRTEAFF. Looking up the rest from reference TRBV7-9 and TRBJ1-1 gives the full variable domain: DTGVSQNPRHKITKRGQNVTFRCDPISEHNRLYWYRQTLGQGPEFLTYFQNEAQLEKSRLLSDRFSAERPKGSFSTLEIQRTEQGDSAMYLCASSLDSRTEAFFGQGTRLTVV.

There are many counts of this clone. J is TRBJ2-1 and V is TRBV15, with D tentatively TRBD1 (6 bases). The CDR3 has 15 residues. The germline gives CDR1 LNHNV, CDR2 YYDKDF (reference sequence). V was pared by 0 bases and J by 4 bases, with 10 bases between. The CDR3: CATSRDGDIYNEQFF. The DNA for the CDR3 is TGTGCCACCAGCAGAGATGGGGACATATACAATGAGCAGTTCTTC.

This clone was counted many times. As DNA, the CDR3 is TGTGCCAGCAGCCAAGAGGATGGACGGTACACTGAAGCTTTCTTT. Translating gives CASSQEDGRYTEAFF. The chain joins TRBV4-2 to TRBJ1-1; D not certain. Germline CDR1 reads LGHNA; CDR2 reads YNFKEQ. Trimming took 0 bases from V and 3 from J, leaving 11 bases between them. The CDR3 sequence is 15 residues long.

With regard to this clone: Likely a read error: the CDR3 ends without its conserved phenylalanine or tryptophan. The CDR3 spells CAISSAAGTASRGEQFL. The CDR3 DNA follows: TGTGCCATCAGTTCGGCCGCCGGGACAGCCTCTCGTGGCGAGCAGTTCCTC. The chain recombines TRBV12-3 or TRBV12-4 with TRBJ2-1; 7 bases match TRBD1. The CDR3 length is 17 residues.

This clone was seen repeatedly, ten times or more. This rearrangement joins TRBV27 to TRBJ1-2, with D perhaps TRBD1 (6 bases). V lost 6 bases and J lost 3, with 11 bases in between. This CDR3 has 13 residues. From germline, CDR1 is MNHEY and CDR2 SMNVEV (reference sequence). The CDR3 reads CASRGGYDYGYTF. As DNA, the CDR3 is TGTGCCAGCAGGGGGGGCTACGACTATGGCTACACCTTC.

Many counts were recorded for this clone. The chain joins TRBV2 to TRBJ2-7; a weak D match, TRBD1 (7 bases). The CDR3 sequence is 15 residues long. Trimming removed 0 bases at V and 5 bases at J, with 14 bases between. Germline assignment: CDR1 SNHLY and CDR2 FYNNEI. The CDR3 nucleotides are TGTGCCAGCAGTGAAGCGGGGGGTACAGGGGACGAGCAGTACTTC. This sequence encodes CASSEAGGTGDEQYF.